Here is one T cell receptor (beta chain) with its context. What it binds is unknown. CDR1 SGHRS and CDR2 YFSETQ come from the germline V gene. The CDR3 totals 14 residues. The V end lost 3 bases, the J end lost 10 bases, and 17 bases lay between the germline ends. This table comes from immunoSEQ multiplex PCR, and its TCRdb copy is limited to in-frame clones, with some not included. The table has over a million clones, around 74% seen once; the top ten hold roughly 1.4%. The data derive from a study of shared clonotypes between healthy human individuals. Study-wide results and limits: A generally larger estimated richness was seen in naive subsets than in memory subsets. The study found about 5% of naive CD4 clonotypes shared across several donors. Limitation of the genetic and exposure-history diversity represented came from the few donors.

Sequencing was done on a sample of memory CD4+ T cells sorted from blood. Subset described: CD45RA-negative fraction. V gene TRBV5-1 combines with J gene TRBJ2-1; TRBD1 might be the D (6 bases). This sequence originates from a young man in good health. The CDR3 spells CASSWGPPGQEQFF. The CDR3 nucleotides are TGCGCCAGCAGCTGGGGGCCCCCCGGTCAGGAGCAGTTCTTC.